What follows are 8 T cell receptor beta chains derived from one specimen sequenced in a study of somatic mutations in cytotoxic T cells in rheumatoid arthritis. Libraries were prepared by immunoSEQ multiplex PCR; TCRdb keeps only in-frame clonotypes and omits some of them. The table shows approximately 23,000 clones, with approximately 84% occurring only once. The material sequenced was CD8+ T cells sorted from blood. The receptors originated from an adult with rheumatoid arthritis.

This chain uses TRBV5-1 with TRBJ2-1, with TRBD2 matching over 10 bases. The CDR3 is 17 residues long. Trimming at V came to 0 bases and at J to 7 bases, leaving 10 bases not matched to a gene. Germline V gene lookup returns CDR1 SGHRS and CDR2 YFSETQ. In nucleotides, the CDR3 is TGCGCCAGCAGCTTGGGCGTTAGGAGCGGGAGGGAGAATGAGCAGTTCTTC. This translates into CASSLGVRSGRENEQFF.

Notes on this clone: An end of the junction does not agree with germline; a read error may underlie this. In the same sample, other DNA sequences code for this CDR3. The chain employs TRBV30 and TRBJ2-5; 9 nucleotides match TRBD1. The germline gives CDR1 GTSNPN, CDR2 SVGIG (reference sequence). The length of the CDR3 is 14 residues. As DNA, the CDR3 is TGTGCCTGGAGTGCGGGACAGGGAGAAGAGACACAGTACTTC. Translation: CAWSAGQGEETQYF. Together with reference TRBV30 and TRBJ2-5, the CDR3 gives the full variable domain: SQTIHQWPATLVQPVGSPLSLECTVEGTSNPNLYWYRQAAGRGLQLLFYSVGIGQISSEVPQNLSASRPQDRQFILSSKKLLLSDSGFYLCAWSAGQGEETQYFGPGTRLLVL.

The chain is built from TRBV7-2 and TRBJ2-7; a weak D match, TRBD1 (6 bases). V gave up 4 bases and J gave up 5 bases, with 9 bases separating them. From germline, CDR1 is SGHTA and CDR2 FQGNSA. The length of the CDR3 is 12 residues. CDR3 DNA sequence: TGTGCCAGCAGCTACAGGGTCAACGAGCAGTACTTC. Translated, it gives CASSYRVNEQYF.

The rearrangement uses TRBV30 and TRBJ2-3; 9 bases line up with TRBD2. V lost 5 bases and J lost 1; bases outside the gene matches: 7. The CDR3 is made up of 15 amino acids. CDR1 GTSNPN and CDR2 SVGIG come from the germline V gene (reference sequence). The chain's CDR3 is CAWGKPSGGTDTQYF. The DNA for the CDR3 is TGTGCCTGGGGGAAACCTAGCGGGGGCACAGATACGCAGTATTTT.

This clone was counted only a few times. The J gene is TRBJ2-5, the V gene TRBV4-3, with D possibly matching TRBD2 (7 bases). Germline-derived CDR1 and CDR2 are LGHNA and YSLEER. The CDR3 covers 16 residues. Trimming took 0 bases from V and 4 from J, leaving 15 bases between them. CDR3 protein: CASSQDMGGGAETQYF. The CDR3 bases are TGCGCCAGCAGCCAAGATATGGGGGGGGGCGCAGAGACCCAGTACTTC.

The chain uses TRBV15 and TRBJ1-5; D gene uncertain. The CDR3 consists of 13 residues. Per the germline V gene, CDR1 is LNHNV and CDR2 is YYDKDF (reference sequence). With 5 bases removed from V and 2 bases from J, the gap between germline ends came to 7 bases. CDR3 protein: CATSVRGNQPQHF. As DNA, the CDR3 is TGTGCCACCAGCGTTAGAGGCAATCAGCCCCAGCATTTT.

The chain couples TRBV4-2 to TRBJ2-7; the D gene is possibly TRBD2 (7 bases). Deletions cut 0 bases from V and 5 bases from J, with 14 bases between. This CDR3 contains 15 residues. In germline, CDR1 is LGHNA, CDR2 YNFKEQ. CDR3 sequence reads: CASSQDLGGADEQYF. CDR3 nucleotides: TGTGCCAGCAGCCAAGACCTGGGGGGGGCCGACGAGCAGTACTTC.

The rearrangement joins TRBV7-6 to TRBJ2-7, with D possibly TRBD1 on 6 matching bases. Germline V gives CDR1 SGHVS, CDR2 FNYEAQ. The CDR3 runs to 17 residues. V lost 1 base and J 6 bases, leaving 22 bases between the germline ends. For the CDR3, the DNA is TGTGCCAGCAGCTTAGTGGGGTTCCAGACAGGTTTTTCCGAGCAGTACTTC. It yields the protein CASSLVGFQTGFSEQYF.